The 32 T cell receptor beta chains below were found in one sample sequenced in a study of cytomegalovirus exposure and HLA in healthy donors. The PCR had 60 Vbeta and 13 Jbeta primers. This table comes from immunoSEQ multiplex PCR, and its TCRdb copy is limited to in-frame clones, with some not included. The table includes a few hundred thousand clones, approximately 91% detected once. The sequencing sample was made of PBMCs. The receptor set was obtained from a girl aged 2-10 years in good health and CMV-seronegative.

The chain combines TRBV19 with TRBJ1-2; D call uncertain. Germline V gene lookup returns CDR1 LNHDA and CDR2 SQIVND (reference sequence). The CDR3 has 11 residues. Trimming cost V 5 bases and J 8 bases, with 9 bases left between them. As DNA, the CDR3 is TGTGCCAGTAGTGAGGGAAGGGGCTACACCTTC. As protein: CASSEGRGYTF.

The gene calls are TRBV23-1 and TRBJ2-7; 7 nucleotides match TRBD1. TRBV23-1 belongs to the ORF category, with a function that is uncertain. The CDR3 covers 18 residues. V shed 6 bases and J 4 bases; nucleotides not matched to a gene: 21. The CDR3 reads CASRPVPAPTGIGYEQYF. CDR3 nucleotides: TGCGCCAGCAGACCCGTCCCGGCCCCGACAGGGATCGGTTACGAGCAGTACTTC.

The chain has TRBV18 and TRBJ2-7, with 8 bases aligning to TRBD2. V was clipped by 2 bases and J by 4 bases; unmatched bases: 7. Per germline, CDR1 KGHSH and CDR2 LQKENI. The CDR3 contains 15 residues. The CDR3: CASSPGAGETYEQYF. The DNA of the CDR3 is TGTGCCAGCTCACCAGGAGCGGGGGAAACGTACGAGCAGTACTTC.

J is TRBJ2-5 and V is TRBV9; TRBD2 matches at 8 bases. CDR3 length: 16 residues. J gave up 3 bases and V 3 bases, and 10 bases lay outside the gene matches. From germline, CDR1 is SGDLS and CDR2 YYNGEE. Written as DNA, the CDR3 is TGTGCCAGCAGCGCCTTTTCCGGGGGGGCCGAAGAGACCCAGTACTTC. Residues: CASSAFSGGAEETQYF.

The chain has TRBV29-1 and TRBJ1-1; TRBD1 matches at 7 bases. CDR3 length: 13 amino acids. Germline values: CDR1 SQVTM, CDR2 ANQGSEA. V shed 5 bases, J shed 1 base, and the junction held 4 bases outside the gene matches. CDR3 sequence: CSVQRDRNTEAFF. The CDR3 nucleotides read TGCAGCGTTCAAAGGGACAGGAACACTGAAGCTTTCTTT.

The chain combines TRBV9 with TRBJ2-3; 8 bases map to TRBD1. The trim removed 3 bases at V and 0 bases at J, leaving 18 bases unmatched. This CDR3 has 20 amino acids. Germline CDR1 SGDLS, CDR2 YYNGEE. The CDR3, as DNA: TGTGCCAGCAGCGCGCGTCATCGGGCGCAGGGGGCCACTAGCACAGATACGCAGTATTTT. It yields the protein CASSARHRAQGATSTDTQYF.

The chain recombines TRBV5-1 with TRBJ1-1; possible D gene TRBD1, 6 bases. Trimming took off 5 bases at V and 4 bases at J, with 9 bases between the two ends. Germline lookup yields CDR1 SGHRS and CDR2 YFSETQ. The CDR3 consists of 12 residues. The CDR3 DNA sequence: TGCGCCAGCAGGACAGGCCCCACTGAAGCTTTCTTT. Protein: CASRTGPTEAFF.

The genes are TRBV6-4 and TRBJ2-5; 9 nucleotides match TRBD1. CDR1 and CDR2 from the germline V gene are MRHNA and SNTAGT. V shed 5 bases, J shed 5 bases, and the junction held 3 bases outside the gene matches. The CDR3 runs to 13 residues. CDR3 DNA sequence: TGTGCCAGCAGTCCCGGACAGGGGGAGACCCAGTACTTC. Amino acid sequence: CASSPGQGETQYF.

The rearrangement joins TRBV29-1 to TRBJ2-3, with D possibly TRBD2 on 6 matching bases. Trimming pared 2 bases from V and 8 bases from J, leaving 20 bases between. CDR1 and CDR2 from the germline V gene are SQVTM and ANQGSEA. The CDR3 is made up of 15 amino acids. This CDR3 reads CSVEFAGWDLTTQYF. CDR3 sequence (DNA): TGCAGCGTTGAATTCGCGGGGTGGGACCTTACTACGCAGTATTTT.

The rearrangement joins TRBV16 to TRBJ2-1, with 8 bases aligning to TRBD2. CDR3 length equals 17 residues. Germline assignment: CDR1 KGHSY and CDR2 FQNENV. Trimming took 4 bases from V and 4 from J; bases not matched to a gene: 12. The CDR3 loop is CASSPKLIGTRYNEQFF. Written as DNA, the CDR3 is TGTGCCAGCAGCCCTAAATTAATAGGGACTAGATACAATGAGCAGTTCTTC.

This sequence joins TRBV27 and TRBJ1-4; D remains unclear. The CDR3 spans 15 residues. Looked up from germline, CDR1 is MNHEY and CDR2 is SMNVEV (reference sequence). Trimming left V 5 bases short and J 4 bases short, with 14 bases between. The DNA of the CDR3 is TGTGCCAGCAGTCTCCGTCGGGGTCTTAATGAAAAACTGTTTTTT. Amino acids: CASSLRRGLNEKLFF.

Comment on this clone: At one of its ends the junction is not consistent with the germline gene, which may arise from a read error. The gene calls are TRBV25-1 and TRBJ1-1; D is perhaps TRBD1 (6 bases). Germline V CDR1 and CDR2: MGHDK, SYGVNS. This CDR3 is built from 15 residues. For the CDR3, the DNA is TGTGCCATCAGTGCGACTGGGGGCCTAGCAACTGAAGCTTTCTTT. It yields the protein CAISATGGLATEAFF. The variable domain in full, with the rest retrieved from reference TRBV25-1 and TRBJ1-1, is EADIYQTPRYLVIGTGKKITLECSQTMGHDKMYWYQQDPGMELHLIHYSYGVNSTEKGDLSSESTVSRIRTEHFPLTLESARPSHTSQYLCAISATGGLATEAFFGQGTRLTVV.

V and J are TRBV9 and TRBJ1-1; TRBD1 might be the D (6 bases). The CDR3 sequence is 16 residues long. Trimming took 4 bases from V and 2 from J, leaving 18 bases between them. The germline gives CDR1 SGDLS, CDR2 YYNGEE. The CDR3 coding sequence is TGTGCCAGCAGCCCGACGGGGCAGGGGTTTAACACTGAAGCTTTCTTT. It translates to CASSPTGQGFNTEAFF.

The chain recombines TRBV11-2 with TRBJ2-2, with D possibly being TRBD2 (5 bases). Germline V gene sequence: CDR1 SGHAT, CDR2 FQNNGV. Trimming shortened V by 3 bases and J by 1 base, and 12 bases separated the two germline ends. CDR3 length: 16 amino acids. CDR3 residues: CASSLASGENTGELFF. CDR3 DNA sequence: TGTGCCAGCAGCTTGGCAAGCGGAGAGAACACCGGGGAGCTGTTTTTT.

The CDR3 DNA follows: TGTGCCAGCAGTTACGCGGTAAGGGGGGGAGACAATGAGCAGTTCTTC. Protein: CASSYAVRGGDNEQFF. The rearrangement links TRBV6-5 to TRBJ2-1; D possibly corresponds to TRBD2 (7 bases). The CDR3 totals 16 residues. The V end was cut by 2 bases, the J end by 5 bases, with 16 bases between. The V gene's germline CDR1 is MNHEY and CDR2 SVGAGI.

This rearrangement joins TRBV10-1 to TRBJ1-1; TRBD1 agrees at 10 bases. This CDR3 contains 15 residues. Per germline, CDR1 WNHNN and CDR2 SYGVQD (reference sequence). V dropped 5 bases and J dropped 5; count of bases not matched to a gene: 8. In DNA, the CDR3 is TGCGCCAGCAGTTCCGGGACAGGGGTGGGTACTGAAGCTTTCTTT. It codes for CASSSGTGVGTEAFF.

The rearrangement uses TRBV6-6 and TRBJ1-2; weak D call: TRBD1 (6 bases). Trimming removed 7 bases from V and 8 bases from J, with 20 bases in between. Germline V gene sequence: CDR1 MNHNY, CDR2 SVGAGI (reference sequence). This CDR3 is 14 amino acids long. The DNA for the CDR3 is TGTGCCAGCACCCTACTGGGGACACAGAGCGGCTACACCTTC. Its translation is CASTLLGTQSGYTF.

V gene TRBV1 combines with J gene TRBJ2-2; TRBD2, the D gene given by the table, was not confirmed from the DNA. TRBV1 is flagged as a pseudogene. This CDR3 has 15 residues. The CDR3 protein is CTSTGLAGVWRELFF. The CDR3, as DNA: TGCACCAGCACAGGACTAGCGGGGGTCTGGCGGGAGCTGTTTTTT.

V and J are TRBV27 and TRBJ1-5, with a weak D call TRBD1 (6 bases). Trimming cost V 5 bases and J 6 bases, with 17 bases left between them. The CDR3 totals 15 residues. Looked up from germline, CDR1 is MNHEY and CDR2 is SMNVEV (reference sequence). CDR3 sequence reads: CASSQLPGGSQPQHF. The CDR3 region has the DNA TGTGCCAGCAGTCAACTCCCGGGGGGCAGTCAGCCCCAGCATTTT.

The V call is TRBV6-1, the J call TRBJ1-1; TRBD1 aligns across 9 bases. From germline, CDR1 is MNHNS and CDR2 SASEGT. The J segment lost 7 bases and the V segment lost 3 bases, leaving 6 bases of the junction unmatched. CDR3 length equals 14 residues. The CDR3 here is CASSELQGASEAFF. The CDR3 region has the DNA TGTGCCAGCAGTGAGCTACAGGGGGCTAGTGAAGCTTTCTTT.

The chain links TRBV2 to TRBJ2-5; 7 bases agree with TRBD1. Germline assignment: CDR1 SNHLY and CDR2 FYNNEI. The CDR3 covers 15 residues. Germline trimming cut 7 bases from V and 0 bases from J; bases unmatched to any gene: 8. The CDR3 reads CASTTGTADQETQYF. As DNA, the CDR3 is TGTGCCAGCACTACAGGGACAGCCGACCAAGAGACCCAGTACTTC.

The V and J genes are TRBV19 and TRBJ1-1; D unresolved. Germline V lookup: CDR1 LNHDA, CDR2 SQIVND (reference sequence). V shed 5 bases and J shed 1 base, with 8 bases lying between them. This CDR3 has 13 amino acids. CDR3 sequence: CASSDTANTEAFF. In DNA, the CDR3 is TGTGCCAGTAGTGACACAGCGAACACTGAAGCTTTCTTT.

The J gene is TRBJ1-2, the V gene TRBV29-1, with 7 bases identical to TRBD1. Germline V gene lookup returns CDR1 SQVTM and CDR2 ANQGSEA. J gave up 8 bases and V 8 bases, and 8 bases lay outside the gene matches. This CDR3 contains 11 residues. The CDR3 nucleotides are TGCAGCACCCGACAGGGTGACGGCTACACCTTC. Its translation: CSTRQGDGYTF.

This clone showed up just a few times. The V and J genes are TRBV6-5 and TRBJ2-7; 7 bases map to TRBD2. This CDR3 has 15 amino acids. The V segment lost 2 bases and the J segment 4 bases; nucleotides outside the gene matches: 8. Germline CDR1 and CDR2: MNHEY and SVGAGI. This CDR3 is CASSYGGRVVYEQYF. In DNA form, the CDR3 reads TGTGCCAGCAGTTACGGGGGGAGGGTCGTTTACGAGCAGTACTTC.

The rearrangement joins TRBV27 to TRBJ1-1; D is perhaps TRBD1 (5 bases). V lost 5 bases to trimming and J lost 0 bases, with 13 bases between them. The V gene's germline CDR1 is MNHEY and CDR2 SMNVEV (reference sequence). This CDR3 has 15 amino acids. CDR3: CASSPLPDMNTEAFF. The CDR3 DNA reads TGTGCCAGCAGTCCCCTCCCGGACATGAACACTGAAGCTTTCTTT.

The CDR3 DNA is TGTGCCAGCAGCTTGGGCGGGACCGCGCGGGAGCAGTACTTC. Its translation is CASSLGGTAREQYF. J is TRBJ2-7 and V is TRBV5-4; the D gene is possibly TRBD2 (6 bases). The V gene lost 0 bases and the J gene lost 7 bases, with 14 bases spanning the gap. Germline CDR1 and CDR2: SGHNT and YYREEE (reference sequence). The CDR3 totals 14 residues.

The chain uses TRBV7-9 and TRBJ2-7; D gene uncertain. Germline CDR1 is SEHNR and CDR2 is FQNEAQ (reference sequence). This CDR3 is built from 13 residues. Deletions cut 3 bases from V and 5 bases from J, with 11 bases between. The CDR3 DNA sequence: TGTGCCAGCAGCTTCTCCAGTATCCACGAGCAGTACTTC. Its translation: CASSFSSIHEQYF.

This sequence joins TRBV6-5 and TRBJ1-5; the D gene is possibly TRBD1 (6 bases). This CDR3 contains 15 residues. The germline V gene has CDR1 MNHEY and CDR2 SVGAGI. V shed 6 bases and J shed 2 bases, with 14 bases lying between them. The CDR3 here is CASRSQGSGNQPQHF. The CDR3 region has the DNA TGTGCCAGCAGGTCACAGGGAAGTGGCAATCAGCCCCAGCATTTT.

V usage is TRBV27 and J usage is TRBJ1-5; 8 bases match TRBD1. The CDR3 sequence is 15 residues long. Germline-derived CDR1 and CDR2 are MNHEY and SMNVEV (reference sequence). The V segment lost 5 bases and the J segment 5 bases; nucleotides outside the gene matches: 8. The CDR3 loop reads CASSPGQGIDQPQHF. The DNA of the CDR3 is TGTGCCAGCAGTCCTGGACAGGGAATCGATCAGCCCCAGCATTTT.

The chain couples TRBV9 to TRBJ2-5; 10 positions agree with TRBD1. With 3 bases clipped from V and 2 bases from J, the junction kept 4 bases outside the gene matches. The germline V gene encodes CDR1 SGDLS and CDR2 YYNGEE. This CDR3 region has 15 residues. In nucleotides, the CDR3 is TGTGCCAGCAGCGGAGGACAGGGGGGACAAGAGACCCAGTACTTC. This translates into CASSGGQGGQETQYF. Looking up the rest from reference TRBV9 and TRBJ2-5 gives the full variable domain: DSGVTQTPKHLITATGQRVTLRCSPRSGDLSVYWYQQSLDQGLQFLIQYYNGEERAKGNILERFSAQQFPDLHSELNLSSLELGDSALYFCASSGGQGGQETQYFGPGTRLLVL.

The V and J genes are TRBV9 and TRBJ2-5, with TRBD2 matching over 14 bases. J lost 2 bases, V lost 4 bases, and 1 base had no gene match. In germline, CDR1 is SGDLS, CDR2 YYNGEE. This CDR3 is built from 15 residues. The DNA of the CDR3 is TGTGCCAGCAGCCGACTAGCGGGGGGGCAAGAGACCCAGTACTTC. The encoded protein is CASSRLAGGQETQYF.

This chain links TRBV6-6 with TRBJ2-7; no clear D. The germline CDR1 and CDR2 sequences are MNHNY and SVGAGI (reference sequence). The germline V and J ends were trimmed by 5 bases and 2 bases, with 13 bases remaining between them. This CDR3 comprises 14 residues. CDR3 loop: CASSPREEPYEQYF. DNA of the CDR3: TGTGCCAGCAGTCCCCGCGAGGAACCCTACGAGCAGTACTTC.